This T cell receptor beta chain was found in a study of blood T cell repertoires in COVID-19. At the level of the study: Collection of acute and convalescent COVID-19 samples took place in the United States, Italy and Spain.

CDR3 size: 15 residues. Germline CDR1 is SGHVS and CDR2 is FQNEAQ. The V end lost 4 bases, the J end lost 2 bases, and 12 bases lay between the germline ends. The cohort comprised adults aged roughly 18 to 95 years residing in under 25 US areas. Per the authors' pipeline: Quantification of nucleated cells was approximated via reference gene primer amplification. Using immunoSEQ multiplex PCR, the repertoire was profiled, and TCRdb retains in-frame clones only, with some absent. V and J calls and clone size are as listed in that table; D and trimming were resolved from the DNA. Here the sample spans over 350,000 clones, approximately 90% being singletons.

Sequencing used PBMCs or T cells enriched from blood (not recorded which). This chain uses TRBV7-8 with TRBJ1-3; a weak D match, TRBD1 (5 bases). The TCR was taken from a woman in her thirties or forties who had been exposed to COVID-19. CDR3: CASSSRAGPGNTIYF. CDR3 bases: TGTGCCAGCAGCTCCCGGGCGGGGCCTGGAAACACCATATATTTT.